These 27 T cell receptor beta chains share one sample of origin, sequenced in a study of early T cells in non-severe SARS-CoV-2 infection. TCRdb reanalysed the 5' RACE reads using MiXCR and keeps one entry per CDR3 protein. This sample has about 23,000 distinct CDR3 sequences, with 3.5% to 5% found just once. Material for sequencing was whole blood. These receptors originate from an adult who was a healthcare worker with PCR-confirmed SARS-CoV-2 infection or an uninfected control (not recorded which).

There are many counts of this clonotype. The rearrangement joins TRBV4-3 to TRBJ2-2, with D perhaps matching TRBD1 or TRBD2 (5 bases each). Germline V gene lookup returns CDR1 LGHNA and CDR2 YSLEER. This CDR3 is 18 amino acids long. The V gene lost 0 bases and the J gene lost 2 bases, with 16 bases spanning the gap. CDR3 sequence (DNA): TGCGCCAGCAGCCAAGAGGAGGTGGGGCCAATAAACACCGGGGAGCTGTTTTTT. It specifies CASSQEEVGPINTGELFF.

Many counts were recorded for this clonotype. The genes are TRBV20-1 and TRBJ2-3; no firm D call. Germline loops: CDR1 DFQATT, CDR2 SNEGSKA (reference sequence). CDR3 size: 11 residues. CDR3 in DNA: TGCAGGGGCGGTTTCACAGATACGCAGTATTTT. It specifies CRGGFTDTQYF.

The V gene is TRBV19, the J gene TRBJ1-1; 7 bases agree with TRBD1. CDR1 and CDR2 from the germline V gene are LNHDA and SQIVND (reference sequence). This CDR3 region has 15 residues. V was pared by 5 bases and J by 0 bases, with 6 bases of the junction left unmatched. CDR3 amino acids: CASSRSGTVNTEAFF. CDR3 bases: TGTGCCAGTAGTCGCTCCGGGACAGTGAACACTGAAGCTTTCTTT.

This clonotype was seen ten or more times. The chain couples TRBV3-1 to TRBJ1-5; the D is unclear. Germline V gives CDR1 LGHDT, CDR2 YNNKEL (reference sequence). Trimming shortened V by 4 bases and J by 5 bases, and 9 bases separated the two germline ends. The CDR3 covers 13 residues. The CDR3, as DNA: TGTGCCAGCAGCCTGGAAATGCATCAGCCCCAGCATTTT. This translates into CASSLEMHQPQHF.

The V call is TRBV20-1, the J call TRBJ1-1; TRBD1 matches 9 bases. Germline lookup yields CDR1 DFQATT and CDR2 SNEGSKA (reference sequence). V lost 3 bases and J lost 4; bases outside the gene matches: 12. This CDR3 region has 16 residues. The CDR3 protein is CSASLGTGTLGTEAFF. The DNA of the CDR3 is TGCAGTGCTAGCTTGGGGACAGGGACTTTGGGCACTGAAGCTTTCTTT.

This clonotype was observed many times. The chain joins TRBV7-2 to TRBJ2-5; 12 positions agree with TRBD1. Germline assignment: CDR1 SGHTA and CDR2 FQGNSA. CDR3 length: 16 amino acids. V lost 4 bases and J lost 4; bases outside the gene matches: 7. This chain's CDR3 is CASSSNRDRGRETQYF. The CDR3 DNA sequence: TGTGCCAGCAGCTCCAACCGGGACAGGGGGCGAGAGACCCAGTACTTC.

The sample holds a few counts of this clonotype. The chain has TRBV6-5 and TRBJ1-1; tentative D call: TRBD1 (5 bases). Germline V gives CDR1 MNHEY, CDR2 SVGAGI. The CDR3 has 16 amino acids. Deletions cut 5 bases from V and 3 bases from J, with 19 bases between. The DNA for the CDR3 is TGTGCCAGCAGTCCCCAACCGGGGGGTTATGACACTGAAGCTTTCTTT. As protein: CASSPQPGGYDTEAFF.

There are many counts of this clonotype. The chain joins TRBV3-1 to TRBJ2-5; D is unresolved. Deletions cut 1 base from V and 5 bases from J, with 5 bases between. CDR1 and CDR2 (germline): LGHDT, YNNKEL (reference sequence). CDR3 length equals 12 residues. This CDR3 reads CASSQVQETQYF. The CDR3 region has the DNA TGTGCCAGCAGCCAAGTTCAGGAGACCCAGTACTTC.

This clonotype was seen at least ten times. The chain employs TRBV7-9 and TRBJ1-3; D unclear. Germline assignment: CDR1 SEHNR and CDR2 FQNEAQ (reference sequence). The V end lost 5 bases, the J end lost 0 bases, and 11 bases lay between the germline ends. This CDR3 comprises 15 residues. The CDR3, as DNA: TGTGCCAGCAGCGGGTCGGATAGCTCTGGAAACACCATATATTTT. It translates to CASSGSDSSGNTIYF.

This clonotype was detected ten times or more. This rearrangement joins TRBV7-9 to TRBJ2-3; D not certain. The ends were cut back, 4 bases at V and 5 bases at J, with 13 bases in the middle. This CDR3 region has 14 residues. The germline CDR1 and CDR2 sequences are SEHNR and FQNEAQ (reference sequence). CDR3 DNA sequence: TGTGCCAGCAGCTATGTAGCCCCGGAAGATACGCAGTATTTT. It yields the protein CASSYVAPEDTQYF.

Ten or more counts support this clonotype. The chain employs TRBV15 and TRBJ2-1; 8 positions agree with TRBD2. This CDR3 spans 16 amino acids. Germline CDR1 is LNHNV and CDR2 is YYDKDF (reference sequence). The ends lost 0 bases at V and 4 bases at J; junction bases unmatched: 5. The CDR3 loop is CATSRDKASGYNEQFF. DNA of the CDR3: TGTGCCACCAGCAGAGATAAAGCTAGCGGGTACAATGAGCAGTTCTTC.

This clonotype was observed at least ten times. The chain has TRBV28 and TRBJ2-3; 10 positions agree with TRBD2. This CDR3 contains 14 residues. Germline CDR1 is MDHEN and CDR2 is SYDVKM. V dropped 1 base and J dropped 6; count of bases not matched to a gene: 1. The CDR3: CASSLYSGGDTQYF. The DNA of the CDR3 is TGTGCCAGCAGTTTATATAGCGGGGGGGATACGCAGTATTTT.

In this sample, this clonotype turned up many times. The V call is TRBV4-3, the J call TRBJ2-3; D possibly corresponds to TRBD2 (6 bases). The CDR3 totals 18 residues. The ends were cut back, 0 bases at V and 4 bases at J, with 20 bases in the middle. Germline V gene lookup returns CDR1 LGHNA and CDR2 YSLEER. CDR3 sequence (DNA): TGCGCCAGCAGCCAAGAACCTCCTCTAGGAGGCGGGGCAGATACGCAGTATTTT. Translating gives CASSQEPPLGGGADTQYF.

This clonotype showed up many times. The chain carries TRBV20-1 and TRBJ1-1; D is uncertain. Germline CDR1 and CDR2: DFQATT and SNEGSKA (reference sequence). The CDR3 loop spans 13 amino acids. V lost 5 bases and J lost 7, with 17 bases in between. The CDR3: CSASNEVGSEAFF. The CDR3 DNA sequence: TGCAGTGCTTCGAACGAAGTGGGGAGTGAAGCTTTCTTT.

This clonotype was counted many times. This chain links TRBV29-1 with TRBJ2-7; TRBD1 matches at 7 bases. The CDR3 has 12 amino acids. The V gene end was trimmed by 5 bases and the J gene end by 3 bases; junction bases not matched to a gene: 4. Germline CDR1 reads SQVTM; CDR2 reads ANQGSEA. The CDR3 sequence is CSVQGDGYEQYF. The CDR3 DNA reads TGCAGCGTTCAGGGGGACGGCTACGAGCAGTACTTC.

This clonotype was counted at least ten times. The chain combines TRBV11-1 with TRBJ2-7; no definite D call. Germline-derived CDR1 and CDR2 are SGHAT and FQDESV (reference sequence). This CDR3 has 16 amino acids. V dropped 5 bases and J dropped 0 bases, with 17 bases sitting between them. CDR3 coding DNA: TGTGCCAGCAGCCCGAGTTTGACCCACACCTCCTACGAGCAGTACTTC. Protein: CASSPSLTHTSYEQYF.

At least ten counts were recorded for this clonotype. The chain carries TRBV5-1 and TRBJ2-7; 7 bases line up with TRBD1. The V gene end was trimmed by 5 bases and the J gene end by 2 bases; junction bases not matched to a gene: 7. This CDR3 is 14 amino acids long. The germline V gene encodes CDR1 SGHRS and CDR2 YFSETQ. CDR3 region: CASSYQGTAYEQYF. CDR3 in DNA: TGCGCCAGCAGTTACCAGGGGACAGCCTACGAGCAGTACTTC.

V usage is TRBV2 and J usage is TRBJ1-1, with unresolved D. CDR3 length: 13 residues. The V gene's germline CDR1 is SNHLY and CDR2 FYNNEI. V lost 6 bases and J lost 6, with 14 bases in between. CDR3 nucleotide sequence: TGTGCCAGCAGCCAGTTGGGGTTCGCTGAAGCTTTCTTT. Encoded protein: CASSQLGFAEAFF.

This clonotype was seen repeatedly, ten times or more. V gene TRBV28 combines with J gene TRBJ2-2; TRBD1 aligns across 9 bases. Per germline, CDR1 MDHEN and CDR2 SYDVKM. The V segment lost 10 bases and the J segment 4 bases; nucleotides outside the gene matches: 19. The CDR3 extends over 18 amino acids. The CDR3 DNA sequence: TGTGCCACCTCCCTACAGGGGGCGAAGGCGGGGAGCACCGGGGAGCTGTTTTTT. This translates into CATSLQGAKAGSTGELFF.

This clonotype was seen ten or more times. V usage is TRBV12-3 or TRBV12-4 and J usage is TRBJ1-5, with D perhaps TRBD1 (5 bases). V was trimmed by 7 bases and J by 0 bases, leaving 13 bases between them. The CDR3 runs to 15 residues. The CDR3 sequence: CASTFSQGSNQPQHF. The CDR3 DNA sequence: TGTGCCAGCACCTTTTCCCAGGGTAGCAATCAGCCCCAGCATTTT.

This clonotype was seen repeatedly, ten times or more. The V and J genes are TRBV19 and TRBJ2-4; D uncertain. Trimming removed 5 bases from V and 3 bases from J, with 20 bases in between. From germline, CDR1 is LNHDA and CDR2 SQIVND (reference sequence). The CDR3 runs to 17 residues. The CDR3 nucleotides read TGTGCCAGTAGTCCCAATAGACCGTCCCGTGGCAAAAACATTCAGTACTTC. It encodes CASSPNRPSRGKNIQYF.

The table lists this clonotype with many counts. The V gene is TRBV7-9, the J gene TRBJ1-1; the D gene is possibly TRBD1 (6 bases). V was pared by 1 base and J by 6 bases, with 12 bases between. This CDR3 is built from 14 residues. The germline gives CDR1 SEHNR, CDR2 FQNEAQ (reference sequence). DNA for the CDR3: TGTGCCAGCAGCTTAGACAGGGCATCGGCTGAAGCTTTCTTT. Translated: CASSLDRASAEAFF.

This clonotype was seen repeatedly, ten times or more. V usage is TRBV6-4 and J usage is TRBJ2-3; no reliable D call. Germline V gene sequence: CDR1 MRHNA, CDR2 SNTAGT. This CDR3 contains 14 residues. The V end was cut by 5 bases, the J end by 1 base, with 10 bases between. The CDR3 bases are TGTGCCAGCAGTCAAGGGTGGGGCACAGATACGCAGTATTTT. Encoded protein: CASSQGWGTDTQYF.

This clonotype was observed at least ten times. The chain carries TRBV27 and TRBJ1-4; D is possibly TRBD1 (6 bases). Between the trimmed V and J ends, which lost 3 bases and 9 bases, there was a span of 17 bases. Germline V gene sequence: CDR1 MNHEY, CDR2 SMNVEV (reference sequence). This CDR3 is built from 15 residues. DNA of the CDR3: TGTGCCAGCAGTTTTCTGGGGGGCGCACAGAAAAAACTGTTTTTT. Amino acid sequence: CASSFLGGAQKKLFF.

This clonotype was counted ten times or more. The chain uses TRBV6-1 and TRBJ1-1, with D unclear. Deletions cut 0 bases from V and 3 bases from J, with 8 bases between. CDR1 and CDR2 (germline): MNHNS, SASEGT. The CDR3 is 14 residues long. In DNA form, the CDR3 reads TGTGCCAGCAGTGAAGCCGGGTCCGACACTGAAGCTTTCTTT. Translation: CASSEAGSDTEAFF.

Comment on this clonotype: A read error may account for a junction end that differs from germline. The rearrangement joins TRBV7-2 to TRBJ1-4, with D unresolved. CDR3 length equals 14 residues. Germline V gives CDR1 SGHTA, CDR2 FQGNSA. The CDR3 loop is CASSLGGSGEKLLF. The CDR3 DNA sequence: TGTGCCAGCAGCTTAGGAGGGTCTGGAGAAAAACTGCTTTTT. The whole variable domain, filled in from reference TRBV7-2 and TRBJ1-4, reads GAGVSQSPSNKVTEKGKDVELRCDPISGHTALYWYRQSLGQGLEFLIYFQGNSAPDKSGLPSDRFSAERTGGSVSTLTIQRTQQEDSAVYLCASSLGGSGEKLLFGSGTQLSVL.

V usage is TRBV5-1 and J usage is TRBJ2-2; possible D gene TRBD2, 6 bases. V was pared by 4 bases and J by 1 base, with 8 bases between. The CDR3 contains 14 residues. Per the germline V gene, CDR1 is SGHRS and CDR2 is YFSETQ. CDR3 protein: CASSLGLNTGELFF. The CDR3 region has the DNA TGCGCCAGCAGCCTGGGACTGAACACCGGGGAGCTGTTTTTT.